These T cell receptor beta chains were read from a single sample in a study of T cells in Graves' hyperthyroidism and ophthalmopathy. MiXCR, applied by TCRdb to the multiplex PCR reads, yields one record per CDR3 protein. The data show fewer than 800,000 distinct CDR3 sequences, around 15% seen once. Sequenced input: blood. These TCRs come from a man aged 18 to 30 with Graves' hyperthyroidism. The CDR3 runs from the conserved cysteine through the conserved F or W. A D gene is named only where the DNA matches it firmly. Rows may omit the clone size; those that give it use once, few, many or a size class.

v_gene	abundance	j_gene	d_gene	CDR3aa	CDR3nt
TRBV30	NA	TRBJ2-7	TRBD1	CAWGQAQSYEQYF	TGTGCCTGGGGACAGGCACAATCCTACGAGCAGTACTTC
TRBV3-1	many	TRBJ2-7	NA	CASSQGLSYEQYF	TGTGCCAGCAGCCAAGGACTGTCCTACGAGCAGTACTTC
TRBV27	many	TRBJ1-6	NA	CASRPLARGSYNSPLHF	TGTGCCAGCAGGCCACTTGCTCGGGGCTCCTATAATTCACCCCTCCACTTT
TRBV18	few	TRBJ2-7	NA	CASSPMGQGLYEQYF	TGTGCCAGCTCGCCGATGGGTCAGGGCTTGTACGAGCAGTACTTC
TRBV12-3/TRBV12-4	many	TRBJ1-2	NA	CASSPTGLGGYTF	TGTGCCAGCAGCCCGACAGGTTTAGGGGGCTACACCTTC
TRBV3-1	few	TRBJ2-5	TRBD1	CASSLGTGAWFLETQYF	TGTGCCAGCAGCCTCGGGACAGGTGCTTGGTTTTTGGAGACCCAGTACTTC
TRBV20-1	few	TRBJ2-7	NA	CSACRDGDLYEQYF	TGCAGTGCTTGCCGGGACGGAGATCTTTACGAGCAGTACTTC
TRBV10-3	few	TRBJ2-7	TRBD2	CAISGDLAGGSRRYEQYF	TGTGCCATCAGTGGGGACCTAGCGGGAGGCTCCCGCCGCTACGAGCAGTACTTC
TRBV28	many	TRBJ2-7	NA	CASSSISGIYEQYF	TGTGCCAGCAGCTCCATTAGCGGCATATACGAGCAGTACTTC
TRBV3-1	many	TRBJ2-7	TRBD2	CASSPGTSGRGFNEQYF	TGTGCCAGCAGCCCCGGGACTAGCGGGAGGGGTTTCAACGAGCAGTACTTC
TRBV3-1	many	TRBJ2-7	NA	CASSQDSSPSYEQYF	TGTGCCAGCAGCCAAGATTCGAGTCCCTCCTACGAGCAGTACTTC
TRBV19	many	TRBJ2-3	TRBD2	CASSILAGEVDTQYF	TGTGCCAGTAGTATCCTGGCGGGAGAGGTAGATACGCAGTATTTT
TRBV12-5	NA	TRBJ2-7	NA	CASGLGGLSRGEQYF	TGTGCTAGTGGTTTAGGGGGACTCTCAAGGGGGGAGCAGTACTTC
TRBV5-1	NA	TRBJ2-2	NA	CASSLLLDSNTGELFF	TGCGCCAGCAGCTTACTTCTCGACAGTAACACCGGGGAGCTGTTTTTT
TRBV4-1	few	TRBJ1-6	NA	CASSQVHSSNSPLHF	TGCGCCAGCAGCCAAGTGCACAGCTCTAATTCACCCCTCCACTTT
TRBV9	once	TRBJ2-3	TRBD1	CASSPNLPGQHQYF	TGTGCCAGCAGCCCAAACCTTCCGGGACAGCATCAGTATTTT
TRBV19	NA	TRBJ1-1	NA	CASRDRNTEAFF	TGTGCCAGTAGAGACAGAAACACTGAAGCTTTCTTT
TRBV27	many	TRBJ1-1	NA	CASSLSMNTEAFF	TGTGCCAGCAGTTTGTCAATGAACACTGAAGCTTTCTTT
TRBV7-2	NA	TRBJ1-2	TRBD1	CASRFYEGQIPNYGYTF	TGTGCCAGCAGATTTTACGAGGGACAGATTCCCAACTATGGCTACACCTTC
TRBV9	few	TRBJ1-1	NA	CASSLTPTVGTTEAFF	TGTGCCAGCAGCCTCACTCCGACGGTAGGTACAACTGAAGCTTTCTTT
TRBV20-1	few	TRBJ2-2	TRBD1	CSAQGQLNTGELFF	TGCAGTGCGCAGGGACAGCTAAACACCGGGGAGCTGTTTTTT
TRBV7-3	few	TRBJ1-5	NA	CASSQTPGQPQHF	TGTGCCAGCAGCCAAACCCCTGGTCAGCCCCAGCATTTT
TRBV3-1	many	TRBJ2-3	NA	CASSQEDTTQYF	TGTGCCAGCAGCCAGGAAGATACTACGCAGTATTTT
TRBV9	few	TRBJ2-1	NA	CASSVQAGINNEQFF	TGTGCCAGCAGCGTACAAGCGGGTATTAACAATGAGCAGTTCTTC
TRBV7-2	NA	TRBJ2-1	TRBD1	CASSLADRGRYSYNEQFF	TGTGCCAGCAGCTTAGCGGACAGGGGGCGCTACTCCTACAATGAGCAGTTCTTC
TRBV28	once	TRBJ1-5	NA	CASSLLAGGQPQHF	TGTGCCAGCAGTTTATTGGCGGGGGGACAGCCCCAGCATTTT
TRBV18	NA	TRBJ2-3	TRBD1	CASSLTTRQGFWTDTQYF	TGTGCCAGCTCACTGACGACCCGACAGGGGTTTTGGACAGATACGCAGTATTTT
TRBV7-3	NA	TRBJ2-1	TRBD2	CTSSDLAGGDNEQFF	TGTACCAGCAGTGATCTCGCGGGGGGGGACAATGAGCAGTTCTTC
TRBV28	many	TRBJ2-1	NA	CASSHTGYNEQFF	TGTGCCAGCTCTCACACAGGGTACAATGAGCAGTTCTTC
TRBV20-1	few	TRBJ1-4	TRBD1	CSARADRDREKLFF	TGCAGTGCTAGAGCTGACAGGGACCGGGAAAAACTGTTTTTT
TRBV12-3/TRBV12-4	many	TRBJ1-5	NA	CASSRSDEVWAQHF	TGTGCCAGCAGTAGGTCCGATGAGGTGTGGGCCCAGCATTTT
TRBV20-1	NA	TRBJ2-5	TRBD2	CSARGGSGRAQETQYF	TGCAGTGCTAGAGGAGGTAGCGGGAGGGCCCAAGAGACCCAGTACTTC
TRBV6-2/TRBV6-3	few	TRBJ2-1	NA	CASRVSRNRAGNERFF	TGTGCCAGCAGGGTATCTAGAAATCGGGCAGGTAATGAGCGGTTCTTC
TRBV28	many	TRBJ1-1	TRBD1	CASSPRRQGAGWAEAFF	TGTGCCAGCAGTCCCCGAAGACAGGGGGCCGGGTGGGCTGAAGCTTTCTTT
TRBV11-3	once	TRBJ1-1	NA	CASSLGLGTAEAFF	TGTGCCAGCAGCTTAGGCCTGGGGACCGCTGAAGCTTTCTTT
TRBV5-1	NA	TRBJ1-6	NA	CASSAGHFNSPLHF	TGCGCCAGCAGCGCGGGACACTTTAATTCACCCCTCCACTTT
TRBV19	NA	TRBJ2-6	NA	CASSIWFGGANVLTF	TGTGCCAGTAGTATTTGGTTCGGCGGGGCCAACGTCCTGACTTTC
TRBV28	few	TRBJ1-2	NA	CASSFTSRYKGYTF	TGTGCCAGCAGTTTTACCTCTCGGTATAAGGGCTACACCTTC
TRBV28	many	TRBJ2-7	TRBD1	CASSLWTGSSYEQYF	TGTGCCAGCAGTCTCTGGACAGGGAGCTCCTACGAGCAGTACTTC